These T cell receptor beta chains were read from a single sample in a study of cytomegalovirus exposure and HLA in healthy donors. Using immunoSEQ multiplex PCR, the repertoire was profiled, and TCRdb retains in-frame clones only, with some absent. The sample table sets out about 170,000 clones. Sequencing was performed on PBMCs. These receptors originate from a woman aged 55-75 years in good health and CMV-seronegative. Each CDR3 is given with its conserved first and last residue.

j_call v_call cdr3_aa
TRBJ2-7 TRBV14 CASTLTTGSSYEQYF
TRBJ1-2 TRBV28 CASSVAGTASYGYTF
TRBJ2-5 TRBV6-5 CASSVLGGSGETQYF
TRBJ2-2 TRBV18 CASSPGQRNTGELFF
TRBJ2-7 TRBV27 CASSLRRDSYEQYF
TRBJ2-1 TRBV6-5 CASSYFDGGNEQFF
TRBJ2-2 TRBV7-8 CASSLGSLVFF
TRBJ2-5 TRBV10-3 CAISEDREIETQYF
TRBJ2-7 TRBV6-5 CASSKTGTDEQYF
TRBJ2-7 TRBV6-5 CASSYPRDRGYEQYF
TRBJ2-5 TRBV7-7 CASSLGGSTQETQYF
TRBJ1-5 TRBV7-9 CASSPHGLDNQPQHF
TRBJ2-1 TRBV30 CAWSVLIPEQFF
TRBJ2-3 TRBV6-5 CASKPGELDTQYF
TRBJ1-6 TRBV27 CASSYAGTGLNSPLHF
TRBJ1-1 TRBV7-6 CASSGGTGNSNTEAFF
TRBJ1-1 TRBV19 CASPPVGRGTTEAFF
TRBJ1-2 TRBV7-2 CASSQGTGDYGYTF
TRBJ2-5 TRBV7-8 CAIKTYRALQTQYF
TRBJ2-2 TRBV6-4 CASSNTGGTGELFF
TRBJ1-2 TRBV30 CAWSVRRGYGYTF
TRBJ2-4 TRBV7-8 CASSYYRGLAKNIQYF
TRBJ1-1 TRBV5-6 CASSLLGQENTEAFF
TRBJ1-5 TRBV9 CASSVGPRGNQPQHF
TRBJ2-2 TRBV5-4 CASSRSEGAGRLFF
TRBJ2-3 TRBV5-4 CASSLVAGITDTQYF
TRBJ1-5 TRBV25-1 CASRSQGSNQPQHF
TRBJ2-4 TRBV11-3 CASSLRLGNIQYF
TRBJ2-7 TRBV10-3 CASRPASGGADEQYF
TRBJ1-2 TRBV4-1 CASRKGEGLNYGYTF
TRBJ1-4 TRBV4-3 CASSLSQSNEKLFF
TRBJ1-2 TRBV5-1 CASSWQTQGDGYTF
TRBJ2-3 TRBV4-3 CASSQELAGGRDTQYF
TRBJ2-7 TRBV2 CASDPSGRRYEQYF
TRBJ2-1 TRBV7-3 CASSWSGTRDEQFF
TRBJ1-1 TRBV5-1 CASSGGDSSEAFF
TRBJ1-4 TRBV5-4 CASSPQTGEKLFF
TRBJ2-1 TRBV27 CASAPRAPEYNEQFF
TRBJ2-7 TRBV29-1 CSAGEGLDEQYF
TRBJ2-7 TRBV11-3 CASSFKPSAGGVYEQYF
TRBJ2-1 TRBV11-2 CASSLDRNNEQFF
TRBJ2-1 TRBV6-1 CASSDTGTGYNEQFF
TRBJ2-7 TRBV28 CASHREDSGDYEQYF
TRBJ2-2 TRBV5-6 CASSLGHIEGTGELFF
TRBJ2-1 TRBV7-3 CASSLGTSGLGGNEQFF
TRBJ1-2 TRBV25-1 CASSESLYGYTF
TRBJ2-1 TRBV6-5 CASSGLAGVYNEQFF
TRBJ2-7 TRBV27 CASSWGGSFYEQYF